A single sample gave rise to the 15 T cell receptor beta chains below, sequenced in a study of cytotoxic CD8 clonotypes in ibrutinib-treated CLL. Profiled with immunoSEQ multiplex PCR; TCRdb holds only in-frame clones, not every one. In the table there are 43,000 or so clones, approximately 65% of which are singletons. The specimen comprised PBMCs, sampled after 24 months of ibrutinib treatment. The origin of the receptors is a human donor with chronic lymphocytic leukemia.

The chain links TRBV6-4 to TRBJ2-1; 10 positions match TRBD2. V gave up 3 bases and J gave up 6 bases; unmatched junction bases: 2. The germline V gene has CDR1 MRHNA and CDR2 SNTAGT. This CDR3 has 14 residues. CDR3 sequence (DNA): TGTGCCAGCAGTGAAGGGACTAGCGCCAATGAGCAGTTCTTC. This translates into CASSEGTSANEQFF.

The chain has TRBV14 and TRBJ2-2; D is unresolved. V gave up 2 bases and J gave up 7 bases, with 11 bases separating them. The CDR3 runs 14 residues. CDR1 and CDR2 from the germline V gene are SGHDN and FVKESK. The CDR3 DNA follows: TGTGCCAGCAGCCAATTGAAGGGAATCGGGGAGCTGTTTTTT. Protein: CASSQLKGIGELFF. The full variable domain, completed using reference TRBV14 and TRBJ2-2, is EAGVTQFPSHSVIEKGQTVTLRCDPISGHDNLYWYRRVMGKEIKFLLHFVKESKQDESGMPNNRFLAERTGGTYSTLKVQPAELEDSGVYFCASSQLKGIGELFFGEGSRLTVL.

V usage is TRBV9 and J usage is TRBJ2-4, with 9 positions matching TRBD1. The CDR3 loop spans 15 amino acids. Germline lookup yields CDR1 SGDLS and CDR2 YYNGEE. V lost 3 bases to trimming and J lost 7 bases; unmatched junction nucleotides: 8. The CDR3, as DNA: TGTGCCAGCAGCGGACAGGGGGACGAAAGGAACATTCAGTACTTC. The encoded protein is CASSGQGDERNIQYF.

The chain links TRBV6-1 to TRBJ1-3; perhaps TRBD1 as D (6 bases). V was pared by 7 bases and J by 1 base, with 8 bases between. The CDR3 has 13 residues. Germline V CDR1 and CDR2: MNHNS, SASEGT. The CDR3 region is CASTQGSGNTIYF. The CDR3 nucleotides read TGTGCCAGCACACAGGGATCTGGAAACACCATATATTTT.

The CDR3 sequence: CASAGSRYRSNTGELFF. In DNA form, the CDR3 reads TGTGCCAGTGCTGGTTCGCGGTACCGCTCCAACACCGGGGAGCTGTTTTTT. J is TRBJ2-2 and V is TRBV19; unclear D gene. V shed 8 bases and J shed 2 bases, with 21 bases lying between them. CDR1 is LNHDA, CDR2 SQIVND, per germline (reference sequence). The length of the CDR3 is 17 residues.

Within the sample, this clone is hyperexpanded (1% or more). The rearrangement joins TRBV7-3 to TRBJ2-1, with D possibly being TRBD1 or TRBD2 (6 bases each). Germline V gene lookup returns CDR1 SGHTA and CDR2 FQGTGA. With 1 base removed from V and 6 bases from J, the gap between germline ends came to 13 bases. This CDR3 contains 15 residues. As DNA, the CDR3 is TGTGCCAGCAGCTTAAACGGGGGCCAGTTCAATGAGCAGTTCTTC. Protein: CASSLNGGQFNEQFF.

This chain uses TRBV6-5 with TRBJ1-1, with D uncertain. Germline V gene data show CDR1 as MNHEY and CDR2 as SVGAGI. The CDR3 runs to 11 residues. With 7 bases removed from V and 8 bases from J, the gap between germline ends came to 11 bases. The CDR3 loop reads CASIAGIEAFF. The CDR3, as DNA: TGTGCCAGCATCGCAGGTATCGAAGCTTTCTTT.

The CDR3: CASVLFQGERPYEQYF. CDR3 sequence (DNA): TGTGCCAGCGTTTTATTTCAGGGAGAGAGGCCCTACGAGCAGTACTTC. V usage is TRBV28 and J usage is TRBJ2-7; TRBD1 or TRBD2 may be the D gene (5 bases each). Trimming took off 8 bases at V and 2 bases at J, with 22 bases between the two ends. Germline V gene lookup returns CDR1 MDHEN and CDR2 SYDVKM. This CDR3 contains 16 residues.

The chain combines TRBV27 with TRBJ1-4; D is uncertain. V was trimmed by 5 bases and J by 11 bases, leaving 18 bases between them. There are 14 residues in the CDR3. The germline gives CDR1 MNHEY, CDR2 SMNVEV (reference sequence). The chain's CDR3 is CASSIDRQYGKLFF. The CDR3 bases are TGTGCCAGCAGTATCGACCGACAATATGGGAAACTGTTTTTT.

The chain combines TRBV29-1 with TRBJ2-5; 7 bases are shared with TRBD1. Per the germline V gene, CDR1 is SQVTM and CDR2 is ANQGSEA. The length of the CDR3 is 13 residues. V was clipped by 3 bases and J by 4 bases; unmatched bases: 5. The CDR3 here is CSVDPQGVETQYF. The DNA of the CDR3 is TGCAGCGTTGATCCCCAGGGGGTAGAGACCCAGTACTTC.

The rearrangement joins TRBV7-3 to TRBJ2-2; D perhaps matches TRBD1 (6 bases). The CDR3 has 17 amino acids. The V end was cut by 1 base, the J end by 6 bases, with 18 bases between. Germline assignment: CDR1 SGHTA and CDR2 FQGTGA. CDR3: CASSLRSGQNGAGELFF. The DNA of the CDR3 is TGTGCCAGCAGCTTAAGGTCCGGACAGAATGGTGCCGGGGAGCTGTTTTTT.

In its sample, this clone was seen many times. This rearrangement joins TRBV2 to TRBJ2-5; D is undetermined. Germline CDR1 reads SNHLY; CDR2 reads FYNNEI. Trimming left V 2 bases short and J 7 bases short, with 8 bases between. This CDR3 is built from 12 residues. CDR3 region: CASSERFLTQYF. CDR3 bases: TGTGCCAGCAGTGAAAGGTTCCTGACCCAGTACTTC.

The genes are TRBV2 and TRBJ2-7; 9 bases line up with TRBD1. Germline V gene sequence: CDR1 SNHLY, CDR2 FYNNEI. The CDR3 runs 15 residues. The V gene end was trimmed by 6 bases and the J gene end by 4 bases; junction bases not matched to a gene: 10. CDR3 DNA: TGTGCCAGCAGCTTGTCGGGACAGGGTATTTACGAGCAGTACTTC. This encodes CASSLSGQGIYEQYF.

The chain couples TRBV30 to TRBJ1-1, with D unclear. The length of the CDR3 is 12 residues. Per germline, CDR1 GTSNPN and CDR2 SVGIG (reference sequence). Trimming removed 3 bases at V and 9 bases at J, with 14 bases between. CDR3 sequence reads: CAWSRTSGKAFF. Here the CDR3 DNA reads TGTGCCTGGAGCCGGACCTCGGGTAAAGCTTTCTTT.

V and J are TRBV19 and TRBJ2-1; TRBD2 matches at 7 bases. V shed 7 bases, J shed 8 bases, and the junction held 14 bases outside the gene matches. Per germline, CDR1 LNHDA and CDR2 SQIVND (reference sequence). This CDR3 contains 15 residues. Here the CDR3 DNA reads TGTGCCAGTATTCCCCCCTTGGCGGGAGACGATGAGCAGTTCTTC. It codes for CASIPPLAGDDEQFF.